This T cell receptor beta chain was identified during a study of Tregs in tolerant kidney transplant recipients. The V and J ends lost 3 bases and 5 bases respectively, with 12 bases between them. The CDR3 has 14 residues. The germline V gene has CDR1 SGHVS and CDR2 FNYEAQ. TCRdb's table, derived via immunoSEQ multiplex PCR, lists solely in-frame clones and lacks some. The sample carries around 20,000 clones, around four fifths recorded once. The sample taken for sequencing was Tregs from blood. This chain connects TRBV7-6 to TRBJ2-3; weak D call: TRBD2 (6 bases). The receptor's source is a human donor in good health. CDR3 bases: TGTGCCAGCAGCTTCGGCGGGGCAGGAGATACGCAGTATTTT. It encodes CASSFGGAGDTQYF.